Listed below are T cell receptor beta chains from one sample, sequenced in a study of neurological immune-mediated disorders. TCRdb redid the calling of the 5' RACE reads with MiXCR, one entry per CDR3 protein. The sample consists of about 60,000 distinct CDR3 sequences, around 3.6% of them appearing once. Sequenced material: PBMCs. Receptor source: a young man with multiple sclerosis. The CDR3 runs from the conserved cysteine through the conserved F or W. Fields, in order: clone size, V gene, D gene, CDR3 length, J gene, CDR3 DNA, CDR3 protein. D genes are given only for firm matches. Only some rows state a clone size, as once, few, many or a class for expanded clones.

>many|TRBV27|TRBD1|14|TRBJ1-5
TGTGCCAGCAGTTCTGGGACAGGGAATCAGCCCCAGAATTTT
CASSSGTGNQPQNF
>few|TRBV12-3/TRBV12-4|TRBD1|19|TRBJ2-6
TGTGCCAGCAGTTTAACAGGACAGGGTCCCCCTCCTGGGGCCAACGTCCTGACTTTC
CASSLTGQGPPPGANVLTF
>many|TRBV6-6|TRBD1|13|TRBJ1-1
TGTGCCAGCCAGGGGGCGCTGGGCACTGAAGCTTTCTTT
CASQGALGTEAFF
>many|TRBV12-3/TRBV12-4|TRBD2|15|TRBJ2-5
TGTGCCAGCAGTAAAGCGGGAGGGCCCCAAGAGACCCAGTACTTC
CASSKAGGPQETQYF
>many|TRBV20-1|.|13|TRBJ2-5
TGCAGTGCTAGAGACAGGGGCCAAGAGACCCAGTACTTC
CSARDRGQETQYF
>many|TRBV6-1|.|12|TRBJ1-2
TGTGCCAGCAGTGAAAGGAACTATGGCTACACCTTC
CASSERNYGYTF
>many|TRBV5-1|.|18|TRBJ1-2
TGCGCCAGCAGCTTGGTCGTCGGAGGATATTCCTCTAACTATGGCTACACCTTC
CASSLVVGGYSSNYGYTF
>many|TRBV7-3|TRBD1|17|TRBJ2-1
TGTGCCAGCAGCTTAATACCAGGGACAGAAGGCTACAATGAGCAGTTCTTC
CASSLIPGTEGYNEQFF
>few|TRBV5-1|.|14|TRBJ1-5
TGCGCCAGCAGCCCAGACAGAAACAATCAGCCCCAGCATTTT
CASSPDRNNQPQHF
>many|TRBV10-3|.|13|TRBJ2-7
TGTGCCATCAGTGGGCGGGACACCTACGAGCAGTACTTC
CAISGRDTYEQYF
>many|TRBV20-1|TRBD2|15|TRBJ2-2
TGCAGTGCTAGAGGACTAGCGGGGACCACCGGGGAGCTGTTTTTT
CSARGLAGTTGELFF
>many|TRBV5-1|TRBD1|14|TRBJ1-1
TGCGCCAGCAGCTTGTTGACAGGGGGAACTGAAGCTTTCTTT
CASSLLTGGTEAFF
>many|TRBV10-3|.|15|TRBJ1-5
TGTGCCATCAGTGAAAACATCAGAGGCAATCAGCCCCAGAATTTT
CAISENIRGNQPQNF
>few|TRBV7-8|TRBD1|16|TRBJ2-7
TGTGCCAGCAGCATCCTAATGGGGACAGGGTCCTACGAGCAGTACTTC
CASSILMGTGSYEQYF
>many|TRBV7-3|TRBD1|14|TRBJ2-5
TGTGCCAGCAGCCCACAGGGGGCAAAGGAGACCCAGTACTTC
CASSPQGAKETQYF
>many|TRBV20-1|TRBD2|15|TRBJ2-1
TGCAGTGCTAGAGATTTCGCGGGAGGCTACAATGAGCAGTTCTTC
CSARDFAGGYNEQFF
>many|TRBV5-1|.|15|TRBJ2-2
TGCGCCAGCAGCCCTGGGGCAGGCAACACCGGGGAGCTGTTTTTT
CASSPGAGNTGELFF
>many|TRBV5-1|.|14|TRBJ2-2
TGCGCCAGCAGCTTGGTGCCAAACACCGGGGAGCTGTTTTTT
CASSLVPNTGELFF
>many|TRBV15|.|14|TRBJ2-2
TGTGCCACCAGCAGAGATGTCGGTCCCGGGGAGCTGTTTTTT
CATSRDVGPGELFF
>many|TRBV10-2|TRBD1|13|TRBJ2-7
TGCGCCAGCAGAGAGGGACAGGGCCACGAGCAGTACTTC
CASREGQGHEQYF
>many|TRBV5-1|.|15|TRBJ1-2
TGCGCCAGCAGCTTGGAAGGAGCAGGGTTGGATGGCTACACCTTC
CASSLEGAGLDGYTF
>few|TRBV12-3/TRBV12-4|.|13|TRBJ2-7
TGTGCCAGCAGTTTGGGGGTTACGGGGGAGCAGTACTTC
CASSLGVTGEQYF
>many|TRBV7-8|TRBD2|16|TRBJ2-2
TGTGCCAGCAGCTTGGTACGGGGGGGCTTGAGCGGGGAGCTGTTTTTT
CASSLVRGGLSGELFF
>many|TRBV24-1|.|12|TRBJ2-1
TGTGCCACCAGTGAGCCCCTGGGCGAGCAGTTCTTC
CATSEPLGEQFF
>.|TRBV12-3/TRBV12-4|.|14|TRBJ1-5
TGTGCCAGCAGTTTAAGCGGGGGCGGGCAGCCCCAGCATTTT
CASSLSGGGQPQHF
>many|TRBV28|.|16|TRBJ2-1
TGTGCCAGCAGTTTATTATCTGGGCGGGAAACGAATGAGCAGTTCTTC
CASSLLSGRETNEQFF
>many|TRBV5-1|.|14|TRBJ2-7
TGCGCCAGCAGCTTCCTAGCGCAAACCTACGAGCAGTACTTC
CASSFLAQTYEQYF
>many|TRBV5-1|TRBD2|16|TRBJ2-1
TGCGCCAGCAGCTTTCGACTAGCGGGACCTCTAAATGAGCAGTTCTTC
CASSFRLAGPLNEQFF
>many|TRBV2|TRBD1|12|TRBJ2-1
TGTGCCTGGGGACAGTCGAACAATGAGCAGTTCTTC
CAWGQSNNEQFF
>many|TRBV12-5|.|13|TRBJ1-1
TGTGCTAGTGGTTTGGTTGCTGGGTCAGAAGCTTTCTTT
CASGLVAGSEAFF
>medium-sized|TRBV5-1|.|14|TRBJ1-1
TGCGCCAGCAGCTTTTCCAGGATGAACACTGAAGCTTTCTTT
CASSFSRMNTEAFF
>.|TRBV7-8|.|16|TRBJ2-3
TGTGCCAGCAGCTTAGCGGACTTCCCGGGGGCAGATACGCAGTATTTT
CASSLADFPGADTQYF
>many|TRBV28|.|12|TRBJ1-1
TGTGCCAGCAGTTTGAGAAACACTGAAGCTTTCTTT
CASSLRNTEAFF
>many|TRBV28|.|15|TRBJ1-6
TGTGCCAGCAGTCCCCTCAGGGATCTCGGTTCACCCCTCCACTTT
CASSPLRDLGSPLHF
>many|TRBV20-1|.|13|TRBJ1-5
TGCAGTGCTAGATACAGGGATAATCAGCCCCAGCATTTT
CSARYRDNQPQHF
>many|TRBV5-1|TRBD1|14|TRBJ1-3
TGCGCCAGCAGCTTGGGGGACAGTGGAAACACCATATATTTT
CASSLGDSGNTIYF
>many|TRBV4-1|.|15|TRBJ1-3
TGCGCCAGCAGCCAAGATAACTTAGACGGAAACACCATATATTTT
CASSQDNLDGNTIYF
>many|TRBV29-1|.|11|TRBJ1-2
TGCAGCGTTGAGGCTAACTATGGCTACACCTTC
CSVEANYGYTF
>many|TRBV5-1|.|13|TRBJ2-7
TGCGCCAGCAGCTTGGCCAGGGAATACGAGCAGTACTTC
CASSLAREYEQYF
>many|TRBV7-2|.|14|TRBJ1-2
TGTGCCAGCAGCCGTGTTACAGGGAACTATGGCTACACCTTC
CASSRVTGNYGYTF
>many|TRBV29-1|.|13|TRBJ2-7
TGCAGCGTTGCCGCCGTGGAAGCCTACGAGCAGTACTTC
CSVAAVEAYEQYF
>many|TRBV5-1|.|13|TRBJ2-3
TGCGCCAGCAGCTTAGCTCAGGGAGATACGCAGTATTTT
CASSLAQGDTQYF
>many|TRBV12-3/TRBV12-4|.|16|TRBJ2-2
TGTGCCAGCAGCTTCCGAACGGAGACCCACACCGGGGAGCTGTTTTTT
CASSFRTETHTGELFF